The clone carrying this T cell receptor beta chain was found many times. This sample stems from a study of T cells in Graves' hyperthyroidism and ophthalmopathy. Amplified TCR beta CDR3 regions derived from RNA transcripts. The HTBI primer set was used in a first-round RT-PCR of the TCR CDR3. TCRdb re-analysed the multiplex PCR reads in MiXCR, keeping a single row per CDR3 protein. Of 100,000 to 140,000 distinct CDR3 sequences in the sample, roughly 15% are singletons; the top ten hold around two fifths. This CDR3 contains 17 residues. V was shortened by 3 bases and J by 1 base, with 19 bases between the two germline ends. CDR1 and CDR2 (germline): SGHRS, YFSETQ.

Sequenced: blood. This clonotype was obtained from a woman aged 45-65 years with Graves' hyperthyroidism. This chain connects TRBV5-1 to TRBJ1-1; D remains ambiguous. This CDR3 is CASSSRPQVVENTEAFF. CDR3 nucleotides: TGCGCCAGCAGCTCAAGACCCCAGGTAGTCGAGAACACTGAAGCTTTCTTT.